This T cell receptor beta chain was observed in a study of blood T cell repertoires in COVID-19. Study-wide background: The United States, Italy and Spain provided the acute and convalescent COVID-19 samples. T cells, B-cell-depleted T cells, or PBMCs provided the cDNA or gDNA that served as material.

Per the authors' pipeline: Amplification of reference gene primers was used by the study to estimate nucleated cell counts. The repertoire was sequenced with immunoSEQ multiplex PCR; TCRdb's copy has only in-frame clones and lacks some. Clone size and the V and J calls come from that table; the DNA yielded D and trimming. Found here are roughly 320,000 clones, approximately 85% of them singletons; the top ten hold approximately 7.9%. Germline trimming cut 3 bases from V and 5 bases from J; bases unmatched to any gene: 2. The CDR3 contains 14 residues. Per the germline V gene, CDR1 is KGHSH and CDR2 is LQKENI.

This receptor was identified in a human donor in a cohort sampled during active COVID-19. The rearrangement uses TRBV18 and TRBJ1-1; 11 bases are shared with TRBD1. The material sequenced was peripheral blood. This CDR3 is CASSPGQGGTEAFF. The CDR3, as DNA: TGTGCCAGCTCACCGGGACAGGGGGGAACTGAAGCTTTCTTT.